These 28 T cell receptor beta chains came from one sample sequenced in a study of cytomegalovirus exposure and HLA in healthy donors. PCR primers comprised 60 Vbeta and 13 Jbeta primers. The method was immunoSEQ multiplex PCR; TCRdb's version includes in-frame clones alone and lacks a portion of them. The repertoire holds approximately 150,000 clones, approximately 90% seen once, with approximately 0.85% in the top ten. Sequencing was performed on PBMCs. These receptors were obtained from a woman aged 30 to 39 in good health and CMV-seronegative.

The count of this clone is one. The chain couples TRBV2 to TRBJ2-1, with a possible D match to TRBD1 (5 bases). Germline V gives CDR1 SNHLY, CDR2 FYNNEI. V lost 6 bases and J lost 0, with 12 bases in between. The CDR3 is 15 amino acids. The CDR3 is CASRPQESSYNEQFF. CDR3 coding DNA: TGTGCCAGCAGACCACAGGAAAGCTCCTACAATGAGCAGTTCTTC.

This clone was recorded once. The CDR3 DNA sequence: TGTGCCAGCCAACTAGCGGCTAGCACAGATACGCAGTATTTT. Its translation: CASQLAASTDTQYF. The rearrangement uses TRBV27 and TRBJ2-3, with 8 bases lining up with TRBD2. V shed 8 bases, J shed 0 bases, and the junction held 4 bases outside the gene matches. Germline CDR1 reads MNHEY; CDR2 reads SMNVEV (reference sequence). This CDR3 has 14 residues.

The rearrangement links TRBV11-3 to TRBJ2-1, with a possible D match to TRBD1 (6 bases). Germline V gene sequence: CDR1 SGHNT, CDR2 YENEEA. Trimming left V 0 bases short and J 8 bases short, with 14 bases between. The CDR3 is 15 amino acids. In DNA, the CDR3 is TGTGCCAGCAGCTTAGAGTGGGGGCCCCGGGATGAGCAGTTCTTC. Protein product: CASSLEWGPRDEQFF.

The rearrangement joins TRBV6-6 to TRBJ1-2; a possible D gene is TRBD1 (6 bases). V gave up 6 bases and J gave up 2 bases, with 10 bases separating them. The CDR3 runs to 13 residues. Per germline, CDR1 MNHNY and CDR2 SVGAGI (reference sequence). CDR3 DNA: TGTGCCAGCAGCCCCACAGGGAACTATGGCTACACCTTC. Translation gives CASSPTGNYGYTF.

CDR3 amino acids: CASSSRLAGLNNEQFF. CDR3 nucleotides: TGTGCCAGCAGCTCTCGACTAGCGGGCTTGAACAATGAGCAGTTCTTC. The rearrangement links TRBV7-8 to TRBJ2-1; 10 nucleotides agree with TRBD2. The V gene's germline CDR1 is SGHVS and CDR2 FQNEAQ. Trimming took 4 bases from V and 5 from J; bases not matched to a gene: 8. This CDR3 has 16 residues.

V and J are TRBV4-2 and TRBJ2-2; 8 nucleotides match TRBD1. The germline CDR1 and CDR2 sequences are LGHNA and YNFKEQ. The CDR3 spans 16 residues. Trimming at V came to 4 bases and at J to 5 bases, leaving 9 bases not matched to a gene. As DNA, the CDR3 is TGTGCCAGCAGCCCGCGGGCAGGGGGCGCGACCGGGGAGCTGTTTTTT. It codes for CASSPRAGGATGELFF.

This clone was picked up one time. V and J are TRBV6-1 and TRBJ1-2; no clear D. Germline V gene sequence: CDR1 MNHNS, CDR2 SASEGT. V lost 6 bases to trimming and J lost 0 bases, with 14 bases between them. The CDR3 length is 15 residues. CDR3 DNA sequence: TGTGCCAGCAGGCGGTTACCGGATCCTAACTATGGCTACACCTTC. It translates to CASRRLPDPNYGYTF.

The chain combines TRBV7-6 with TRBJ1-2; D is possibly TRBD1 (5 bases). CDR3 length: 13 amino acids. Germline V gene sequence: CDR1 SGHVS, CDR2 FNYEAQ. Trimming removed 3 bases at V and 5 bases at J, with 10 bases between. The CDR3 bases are TGTGCCAGCAGCTTTGCAGGGACTTATGGCTACACCTTC. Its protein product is CASSFAGTYGYTF.

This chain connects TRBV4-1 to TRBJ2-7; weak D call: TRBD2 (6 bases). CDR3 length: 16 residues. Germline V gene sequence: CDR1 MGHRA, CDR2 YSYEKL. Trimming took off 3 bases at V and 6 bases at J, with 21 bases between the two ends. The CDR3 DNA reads TGCGCCAGCAGCCATTCCCAGCAGGGAGGAGAGTTCGAGCAGTACTTC. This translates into CASSHSQQGGEFEQYF.

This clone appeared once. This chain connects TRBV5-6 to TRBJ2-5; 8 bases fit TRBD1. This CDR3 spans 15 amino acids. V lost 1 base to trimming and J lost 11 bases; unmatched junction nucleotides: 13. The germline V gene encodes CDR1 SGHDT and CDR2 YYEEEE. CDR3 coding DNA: TGTGCCAGCAGCTTGCGTGGTCAGGGGGCACGGGAGCAGTACTTC. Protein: CASSLRGQGAREQYF.

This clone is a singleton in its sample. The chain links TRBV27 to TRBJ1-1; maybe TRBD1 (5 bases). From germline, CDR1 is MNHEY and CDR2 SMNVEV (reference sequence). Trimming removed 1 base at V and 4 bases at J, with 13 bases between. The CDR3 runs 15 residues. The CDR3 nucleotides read TGTGCCAGCAGTTTATGGGCAGGGTCGGGCACTGAAGCTTTCTTT. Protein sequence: CASSLWAGSGTEAFF.

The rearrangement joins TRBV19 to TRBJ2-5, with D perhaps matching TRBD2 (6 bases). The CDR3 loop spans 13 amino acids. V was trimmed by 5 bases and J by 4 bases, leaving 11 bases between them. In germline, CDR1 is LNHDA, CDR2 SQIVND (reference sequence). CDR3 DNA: TGTGCCAGTAGTGTTCGGCGGGGAGAGACCCAGTACTTC. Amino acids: CASSVRRGETQYF.

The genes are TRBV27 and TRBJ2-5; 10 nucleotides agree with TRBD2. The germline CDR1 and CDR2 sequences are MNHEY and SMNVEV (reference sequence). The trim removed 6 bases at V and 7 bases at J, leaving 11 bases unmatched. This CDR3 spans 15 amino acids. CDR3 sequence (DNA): TGTGCCAGCAGGGCAGCGGGAGGGCCCAGTGGGACCCAGTACTTC. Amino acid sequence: CASRAAGGPSGTQYF.

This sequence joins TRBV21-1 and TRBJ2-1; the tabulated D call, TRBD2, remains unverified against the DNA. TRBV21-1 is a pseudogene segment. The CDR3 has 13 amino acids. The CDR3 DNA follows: TGTGCCAGAAAGCCCAAGACCGGGGATGAGCAGTTCTTC. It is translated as CARKPKTGDEQFF.

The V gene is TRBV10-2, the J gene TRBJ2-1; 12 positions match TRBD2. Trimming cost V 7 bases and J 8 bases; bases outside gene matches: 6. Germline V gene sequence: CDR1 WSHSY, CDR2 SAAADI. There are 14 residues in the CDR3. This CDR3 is CASIRLAGVDEQFF. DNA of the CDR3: TGCGCCAGCATCAGACTAGCGGGAGTGGATGAGCAGTTCTTC.

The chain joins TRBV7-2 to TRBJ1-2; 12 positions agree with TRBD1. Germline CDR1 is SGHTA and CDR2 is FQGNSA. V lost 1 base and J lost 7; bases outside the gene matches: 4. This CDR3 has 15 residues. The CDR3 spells CASSLGGTGGSGYTF. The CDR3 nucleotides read TGTGCCAGCAGCTTAGGCGGGACAGGGGGCTCTGGCTACACCTTC.

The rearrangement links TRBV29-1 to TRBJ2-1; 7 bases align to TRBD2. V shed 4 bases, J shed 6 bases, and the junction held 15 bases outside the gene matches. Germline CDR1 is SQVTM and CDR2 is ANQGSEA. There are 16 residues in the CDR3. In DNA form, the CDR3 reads TGCAGCGTTGTGTATTCTGTAGGGGACTACATCAATGAGCAGTTCTTC. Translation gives CSVVYSVGDYINEQFF.

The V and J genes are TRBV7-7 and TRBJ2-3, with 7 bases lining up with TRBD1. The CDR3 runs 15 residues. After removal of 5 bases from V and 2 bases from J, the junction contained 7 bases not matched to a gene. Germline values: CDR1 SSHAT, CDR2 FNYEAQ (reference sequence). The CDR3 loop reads CASSPGTAYTDTQYF. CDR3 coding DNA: TGTGCCAGCAGCCCCGGGACAGCATACACAGATACGCAGTATTTT.

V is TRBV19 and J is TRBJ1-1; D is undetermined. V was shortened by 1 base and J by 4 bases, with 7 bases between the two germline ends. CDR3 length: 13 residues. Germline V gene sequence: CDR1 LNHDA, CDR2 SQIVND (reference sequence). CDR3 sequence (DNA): TGTGCCAGTAGTATAGTCGGGTCCACTGAAGCTTTCTTT. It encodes CASSIVGSTEAFF. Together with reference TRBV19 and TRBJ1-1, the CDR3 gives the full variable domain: DGGITQSPKYLFRKEGQNVTLSCEQNLNHDAMYWYRQDPGQGLRLIYYSQIVNDFQKGDIAEGYSVSREKKESFPLTVTSAQKNPTAFYLCASSIVGSTEAFFGQGTRLTVV.

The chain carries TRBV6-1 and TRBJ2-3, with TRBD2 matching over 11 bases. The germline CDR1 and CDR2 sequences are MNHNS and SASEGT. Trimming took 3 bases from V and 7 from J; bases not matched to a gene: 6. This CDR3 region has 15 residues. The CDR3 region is CASSELAGGFYTQYF. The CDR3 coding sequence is TGTGCCAGCAGTGAGCTAGCGGGGGGATTTTATACGCAGTATTTT.

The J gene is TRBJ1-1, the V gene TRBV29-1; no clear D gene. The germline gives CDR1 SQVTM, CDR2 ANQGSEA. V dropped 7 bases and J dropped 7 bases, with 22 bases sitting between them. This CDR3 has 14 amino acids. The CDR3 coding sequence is TGCAGCGCCACGCCCCAGTTTCTTTATGGTGAAGCTTTCTTT. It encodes CSATPQFLYGEAFF.

The CDR3 loop is CASSLYGGGQETQYF. In DNA, the CDR3 is TGTGCCAGCAGCTTATATGGCGGTGGGCAAGAGACCCAGTACTTC. This chain uses TRBV7-9 with TRBJ2-5; no firm D call. V lost 2 bases to trimming and J lost 2 bases, with 12 bases between them. Germline V gives CDR1 SEHNR, CDR2 FQNEAQ (reference sequence). This CDR3 is 15 amino acids long.

CDR3 bases: TGTGCCAGCTTACGACGGGAGAGCACTACTTATGGCTACACCTTC. It yields the protein CASLRRESTTYGYTF. The J gene is TRBJ1-2, the V gene TRBV5-4; no clear D. Germline assignment: CDR1 SGHNT and CDR2 YYREEE (reference sequence). V was shortened by 7 bases and J by 5 bases, with 21 bases between the two germline ends. The CDR3 loop spans 15 amino acids.

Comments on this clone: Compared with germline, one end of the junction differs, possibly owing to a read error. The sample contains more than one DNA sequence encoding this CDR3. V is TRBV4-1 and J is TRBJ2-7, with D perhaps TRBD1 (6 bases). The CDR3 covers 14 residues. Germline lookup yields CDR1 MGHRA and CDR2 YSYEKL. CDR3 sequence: CASSQRDNYYEQYF. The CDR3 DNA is TGTGCCAGCAGCCAACGGGACAACTACTACGAGCAGTACTTC.

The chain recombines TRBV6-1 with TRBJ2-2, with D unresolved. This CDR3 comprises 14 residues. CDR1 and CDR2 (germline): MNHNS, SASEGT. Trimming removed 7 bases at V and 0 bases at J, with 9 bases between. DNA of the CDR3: TGTGCCAGCAAATCCACAGCGAACACCGGGGAGCTGTTTTTT. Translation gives CASKSTANTGELFF.

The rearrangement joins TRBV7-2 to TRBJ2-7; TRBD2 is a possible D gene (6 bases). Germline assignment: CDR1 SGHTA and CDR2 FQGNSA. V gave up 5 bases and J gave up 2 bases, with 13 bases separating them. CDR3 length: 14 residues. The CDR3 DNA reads TGTGCCAGCAGCCCAGGGACTGATACCTACGAGCAGTACTTC. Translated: CASSPGTDTYEQYF.

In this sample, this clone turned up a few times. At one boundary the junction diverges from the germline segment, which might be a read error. The DNA for the CDR3 is TGTGCCACCCTCCGCGAGTCCTTC. It yields the protein CATLRESF. The chain uses TRBV7-8 and TRBJ1-2, with D hard to call. CDR1 is SGHVS and CDR2 is FQNEAQ in the germline V gene. The CDR3 covers 8 residues. Full variable domain (outside the CDR3, taken from reference TRBV7-8 and TRBJ1-2): GAGVSQSPRYKVAKRGQDVALRCDPISGHVSLFWYQQALGQGPEFLTYFQNEAQLDKSGLPSDRFFAERPEGSVSTLKIQRTQQEDSAVYLCATLRESFGSGTRLTVV.

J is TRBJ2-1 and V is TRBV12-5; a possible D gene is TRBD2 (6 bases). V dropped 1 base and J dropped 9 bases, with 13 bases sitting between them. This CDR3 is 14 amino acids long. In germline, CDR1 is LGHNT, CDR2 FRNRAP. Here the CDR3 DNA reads TGTGCTAGTGGTTTGGGGCGGGAAAGTACTGAGCAGTTCTTC. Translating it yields CASGLGRESTEQFF.